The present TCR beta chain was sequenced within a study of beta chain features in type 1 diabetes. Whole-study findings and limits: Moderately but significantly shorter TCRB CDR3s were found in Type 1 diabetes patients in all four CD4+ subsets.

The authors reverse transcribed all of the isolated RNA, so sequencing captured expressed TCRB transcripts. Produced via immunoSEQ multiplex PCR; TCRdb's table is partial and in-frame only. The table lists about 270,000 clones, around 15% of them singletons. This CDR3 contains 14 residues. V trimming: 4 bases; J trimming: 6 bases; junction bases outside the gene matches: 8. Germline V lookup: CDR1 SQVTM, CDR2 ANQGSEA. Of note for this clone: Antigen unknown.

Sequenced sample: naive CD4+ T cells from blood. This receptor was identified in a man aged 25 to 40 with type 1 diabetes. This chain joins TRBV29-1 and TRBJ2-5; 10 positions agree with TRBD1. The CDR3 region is CSVGGGQGRQTQYF. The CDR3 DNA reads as TGCAGCGTTGGGGGGGGACAGGGGCGACAGACCCAGTACTTC.